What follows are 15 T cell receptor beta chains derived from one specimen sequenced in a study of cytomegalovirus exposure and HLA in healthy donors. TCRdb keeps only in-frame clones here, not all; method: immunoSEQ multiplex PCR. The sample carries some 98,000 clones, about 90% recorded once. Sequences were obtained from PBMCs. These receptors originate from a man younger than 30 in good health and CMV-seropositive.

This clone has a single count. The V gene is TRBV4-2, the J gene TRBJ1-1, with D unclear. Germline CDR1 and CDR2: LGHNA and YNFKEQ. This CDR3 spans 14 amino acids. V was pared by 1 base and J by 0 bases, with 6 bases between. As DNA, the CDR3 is TGTGCCAGCAGCCAAGGCTCGGTGAACACTGAAGCTTTCTTT. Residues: CASSQGSVNTEAFF.

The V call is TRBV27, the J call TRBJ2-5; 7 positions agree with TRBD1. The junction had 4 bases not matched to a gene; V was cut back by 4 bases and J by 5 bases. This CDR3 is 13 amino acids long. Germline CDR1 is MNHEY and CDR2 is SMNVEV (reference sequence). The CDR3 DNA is TGTGCCAGCAGTTGGGGACAGTTGGAGACCCAGTACTTC. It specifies CASSWGQLETQYF.

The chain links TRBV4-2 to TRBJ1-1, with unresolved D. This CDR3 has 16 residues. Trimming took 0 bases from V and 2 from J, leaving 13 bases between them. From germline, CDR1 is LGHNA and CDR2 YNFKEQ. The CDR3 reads CASSQEVRAINTEAFF. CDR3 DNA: TGTGCCAGCAGCCAAGAAGTGAGGGCCATAAACACTGAAGCTTTCTTT.

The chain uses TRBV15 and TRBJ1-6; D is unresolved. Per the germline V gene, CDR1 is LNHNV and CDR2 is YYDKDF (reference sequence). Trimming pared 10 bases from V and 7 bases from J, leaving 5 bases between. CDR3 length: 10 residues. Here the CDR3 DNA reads TGTGCCATTACAAATTCACCCCTCCACTTT. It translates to CAITNSPLHF. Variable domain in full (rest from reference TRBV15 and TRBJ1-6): DAMVIQNPRYQVTQFGKPVTLSCSQTLNHNVMYWYQQKSSQAPKLLFHYYDKDFNNEADTPDNFQSRRPNTSFCFLDIRSPGLGDTAMYLCAITNSPLHFGNGTRLTVT.

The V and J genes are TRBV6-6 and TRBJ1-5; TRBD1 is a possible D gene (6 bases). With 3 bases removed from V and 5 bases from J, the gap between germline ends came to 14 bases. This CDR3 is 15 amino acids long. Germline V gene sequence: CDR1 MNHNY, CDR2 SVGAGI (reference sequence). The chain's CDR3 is CASSYQDSLHQPQHF. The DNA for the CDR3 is TGTGCCAGCAGTTATCAGGACAGTTTGCATCAGCCCCAGCATTTT.

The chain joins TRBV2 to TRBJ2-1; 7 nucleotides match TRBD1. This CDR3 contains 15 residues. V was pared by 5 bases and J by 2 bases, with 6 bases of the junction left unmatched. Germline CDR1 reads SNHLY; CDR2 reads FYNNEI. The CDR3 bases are TGTGCCAGCAGTAAAGGACAGGCGCCCTACAATGAGCAGTTCTTC. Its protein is CASSKGQAPYNEQFF. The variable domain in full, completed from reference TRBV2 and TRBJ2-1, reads EPEVTQTPSHQVTQMGQEVILRCVPISNHLYFYWYRQILGQKVEFLVSFYNNEISEKSEIFDDQFSVERPDGSNFTLKIRSTKLEDSAMYFCASSKGQAPYNEQFFGPGTRLTVL.

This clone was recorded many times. The DNA of the CDR3 is TGTGCCAGCTCTAAGACTAGCGGGGCCTACAATGAGCAGTTCTTC. This codes for CASSKTSGAYNEQFF. The chain couples TRBV19 to TRBJ2-1, with 11 bases that match TRBD2. The V gene's germline CDR1 is LNHDA and CDR2 SQIVND (reference sequence). Trimming cost V 9 bases and J 2 bases; bases outside gene matches: 6. CDR3 length: 15 residues. The variable domain in full, with the rest retrieved from reference TRBV19 and TRBJ2-1, is DGGITQSPKYLFRKEGQNVTLSCEQNLNHDAMYWYRQDPGQGLRLIYYSQIVNDFQKGDIAEGYSVSREKKESFPLTVTSAQKNPTAFYLCASSKTSGAYNEQFFGPGTRLTVL.

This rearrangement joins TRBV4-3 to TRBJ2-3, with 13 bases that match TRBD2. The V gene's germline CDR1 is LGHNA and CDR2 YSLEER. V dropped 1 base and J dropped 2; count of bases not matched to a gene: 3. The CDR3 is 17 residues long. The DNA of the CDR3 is TGCGCCAGCAGCCAAGCCGGACTAGCGGGGGCCACAGATACGCAGTATTTT. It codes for CASSQAGLAGATDTQYF.

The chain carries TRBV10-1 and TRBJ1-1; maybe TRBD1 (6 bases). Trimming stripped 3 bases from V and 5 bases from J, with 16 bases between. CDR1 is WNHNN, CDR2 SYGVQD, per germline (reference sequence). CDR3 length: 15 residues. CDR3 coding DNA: TGCGCCAGCAGTGATGAGGGGGGGTTCTGGACTGAAGCTTTCTTT. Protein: CASSDEGGFWTEAFF.

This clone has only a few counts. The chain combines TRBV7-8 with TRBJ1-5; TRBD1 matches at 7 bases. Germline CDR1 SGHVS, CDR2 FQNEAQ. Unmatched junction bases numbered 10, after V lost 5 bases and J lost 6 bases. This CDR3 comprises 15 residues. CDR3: CASSLTTGAAQPQHF. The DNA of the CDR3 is TGTGCCAGCAGCCTCACAACAGGGGCCGCTCAGCCCCAGCATTTT.

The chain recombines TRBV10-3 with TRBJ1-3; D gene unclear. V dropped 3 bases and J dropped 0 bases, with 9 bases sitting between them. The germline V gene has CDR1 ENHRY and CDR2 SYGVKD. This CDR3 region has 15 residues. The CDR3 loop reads CAISESYRSGNTIYF. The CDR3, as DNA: TGTGCCATCAGTGAAAGCTACCGCTCTGGAAACACCATATATTTT.

CDR3 nucleotides: TGTGCCAGCACCCTAAGCGGGGGGGTCACAGATACGCAGTATTTT. Translation: CASTLSGGVTDTQYF. This chain connects TRBV9 to TRBJ2-3; 10 bases match TRBD2. The length of the CDR3 is 15 residues. V was clipped by 6 bases and J by 2 bases; unmatched bases: 6. Germline CDR1 is SGDLS and CDR2 is YYNGEE.

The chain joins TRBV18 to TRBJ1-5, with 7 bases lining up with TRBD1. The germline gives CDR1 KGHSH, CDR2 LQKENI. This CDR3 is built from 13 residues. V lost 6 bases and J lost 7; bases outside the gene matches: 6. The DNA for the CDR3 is TGTGCCAGCTCCTCAGACAGGGACCAGCCCCAGCATTTT. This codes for CASSSDRDQPQHF.

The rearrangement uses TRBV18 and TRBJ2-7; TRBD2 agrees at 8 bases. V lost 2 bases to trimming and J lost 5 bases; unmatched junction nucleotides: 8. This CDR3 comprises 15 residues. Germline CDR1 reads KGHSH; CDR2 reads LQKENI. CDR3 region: CASSPSPAGEDEQYF. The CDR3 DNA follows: TGTGCCAGCTCACCAAGCCCAGCGGGAGAAGACGAGCAGTACTTC.

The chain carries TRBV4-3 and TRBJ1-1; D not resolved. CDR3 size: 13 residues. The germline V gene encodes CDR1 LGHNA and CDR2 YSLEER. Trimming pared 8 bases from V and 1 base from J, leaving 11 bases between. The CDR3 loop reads CASRRSTNTEAFF. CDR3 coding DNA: TGCGCCAGCCGTAGGAGTACGAACACTGAAGCTTTCTTT.